The text below deals with one TCR beta chain. Its antigen is not identified. The data were obtained in a study of T cells after yellow fever vaccination. The TCR cDNA carried a universal primer site and UMIs from 5'RACE template switching. Using its own MiXCR run on the 5' RACE reads, TCRdb lists one record per CDR3 protein. Here the sample spans fewer than 350,000 distinct CDR3 sequences, roughly 9.4% being singletons. Trimming took 0 bases from V and 0 from J, leaving 10 bases between them. In germline, CDR1 is SQVTM, CDR2 ANQGSEA. This CDR3 region has 15 residues. Overall study findings and caveats: Across the CD4 and CD8 compartments, a small share of clonotypes was present in both. Among primary-vaccination clones, most reappeared after the booster, at approximately 97% for CD4 and 88% for CD8.

This clonotype was obtained from a man aged 18-30 years who received the YFV17D yellow fever vaccine. The chain carries TRBV29-1 and TRBJ2-3; D remains unclear. Sample: PBMCs, taken on the day of the first yellow fever vaccination. The CDR3 DNA reads TGCAGCGTTGAAGATGGCCGAGACAGCACAGATACGCAGTATTTT. The encoded protein is CSVEDGRDSTDTQYF.